The 10 T cell receptor beta chains reported below all come from one sample, sequenced in a study of blood T cell repertoires in COVID-19. Profiled with immunoSEQ multiplex PCR; TCRdb holds only in-frame clones, not every one. The repertoire holds roughly 70,000 clones, with approximately 90% as singletons. The sample consisted of peripheral blood. These receptors all stem from a human donor in a cohort sampled during active COVID-19.

The chain carries TRBV27 and TRBJ1-4, with 10 bases matching TRBD1. From germline, CDR1 is MNHEY and CDR2 SMNVEV (reference sequence). CDR3 length equals 17 residues. The V segment lost 0 bases and the J segment 4 bases; nucleotides outside the gene matches: 5. The CDR3: CASSLSRWTGGNEKLFF. CDR3 nucleotide sequence: TGTGCCAGCAGTTTATCGAGGTGGACAGGGGGTAATGAAAAACTGTTTTTT.

The CDR3 region has the DNA TGTGCCAGTAGACGGACAGTAGATCAGCCCCAGCATTTT. Protein: CASRRTVDQPQHF. V gene TRBV19 combines with J gene TRBJ1-5; possibly TRBD1 for D (6 bases). Trimming cost V 6 bases and J 5 bases, with 11 bases left between them. In germline, CDR1 is LNHDA, CDR2 SQIVND (reference sequence). The CDR3 is made up of 13 amino acids.

J is TRBJ2-3 and V is TRBV27; 14 bases fit TRBD2. V lost 4 bases, J lost 5 bases, and 5 bases stayed unmatched. Germline V gives CDR1 MNHEY, CDR2 SMNVEV (reference sequence). The CDR3 extends over 16 amino acids. The CDR3 loop is CASSSAGTSGRDTQYF. In DNA form, the CDR3 reads TGTGCCAGCAGTTCTGCCGGGACTAGCGGGAGAGATACGCAGTATTTT.

V and J are TRBV2 and TRBJ1-1; D unresolved. V was trimmed by 5 bases and J by 7 bases, leaving 11 bases between them. CDR1 and CDR2 from the germline V gene are SNHLY and FYNNEI. The CDR3 totals 12 residues. The CDR3 region is CASSTTVFEAFF. The DNA of the CDR3 is TGTGCCAGCAGTACAACAGTGTTTGAAGCTTTCTTT.

As DNA, the CDR3 is TGTGCCAGCCGGACAGGGGCTGTCAGGAACACTGAAGCTTTCTTT. Encoded protein: CASRTGAVRNTEAFF. The chain employs TRBV6-5 and TRBJ1-1, with TRBD1 matching 9 bases. After removal of 8 bases from V and 1 base from J, the junction contained 8 bases not matched to a gene. The CDR3 is 15 residues long. The germline CDR1 and CDR2 sequences are MNHEY and SVGAGI.

The rearrangement joins TRBV28 to TRBJ2-5, with TRBD1 matching 11 bases. Germline-derived CDR1 and CDR2 are MDHEN and SYDVKM. V dropped 8 bases and J dropped 2; count of bases not matched to a gene: 4. CDR3 length equals 14 residues. CDR3 in amino acids: CASQGQGAQETQYF. The CDR3 nucleotides read TGTGCCAGCCAAGGACAGGGGGCGCAAGAGACCCAGTACTTC.

The chain joins TRBV3-1 (or the pseudogene TRBV3-2) to TRBJ1-2; D is uncertain. The CDR3 extends over 14 amino acids. Germline values: CDR1 LGHDT, CDR2 YNNKEL (reference sequence). V dropped 1 base and J dropped 4 bases, with 10 bases sitting between them. The CDR3 DNA reads TGTGCCAGCAGCCAAGGGAGGCTAACCTATGGCTACACCTTC. Protein product: CASSQGRLTYGYTF.

The chain links TRBV12-5 to TRBJ2-5; maybe TRBD1 (6 bases). V lost 8 bases, J lost 3 bases, and 13 bases lay in between. The CDR3 sequence is 13 residues long. Germline-derived CDR1 and CDR2 are LGHNT and FRNRAP. The CDR3, as DNA: TGTGCTAGTCGCGATCGACAGGAAGAGACCCAGTACTTC. Its translation is CASRDRQEETQYF.

The V gene is TRBV27, the J gene TRBJ2-1; 16 nucleotides agree with TRBD2. The junction had 11 bases not matched to a gene; V was cut back by 8 bases and J by 10 bases. This CDR3 has 16 residues. Germline V lookup: CDR1 MNHEY, CDR2 SMNVEV (reference sequence). In nucleotides, the CDR3 is TGTGCCAGCTGCAAAGGGACTAGCGGGAGGGCCGGGGAGCAGTTCTTC. Translated: CASCKGTSGRAGEQFF.

This clone appeared once. This chain joins TRBV6-2 or TRBV6-3 and TRBJ2-7, with TRBD2 matching 8 bases. This CDR3 spans 14 amino acids. The germline V gene encodes CDR1 MNHEY and CDR2 SVGEGT. Trimming cost V 7 bases and J 1 base; bases outside gene matches: 6. The CDR3 is CASNPGGPSYEQYV. In DNA form, the CDR3 reads TGTGCCAGCAACCCGGGAGGGCCTTCCTACGAGCAGTACGTC.